Shown below are 27 T cell receptor beta chains from a single sample sequenced in a study of Tregs in tolerant kidney transplant recipients. Some clones are missing from TCRdb's copy, which holds only in-frame ones; the method was immunoSEQ multiplex PCR. This table holds around 32,000 clones. The nonmyeloablative bone marrow transplants came from related graft donors, with transient mixed chimerism. The sequencing used CD4+ T cells from blood (PBMCs), collected 24 months after the transplant. The source of these receptors is a human patient who received a combined kidney and bone marrow transplant. A share of the T cells may be of graft donor origin.

As regards this clone: The read ends 3 residues shy of where the CDR3 ends; the end is completed using the germline J gene. The gene calls are TRBV7-9 and TRBJ1-6; 9 nucleotides agree with TRBD1. This CDR3 is 15 amino acids long. Losses at the gene ends were 5 bases for V and 6 bases for J; bases not matched to a gene: 5. CDR1 and CDR2 (germline): SEHNR, FQNEAQ (reference sequence). CDR3 DNA, as far as it was read: TGTGCCAGCAGCCCCGAGGGACAGGGTAATTCACCC. This translates into CASSPEGQGNSP. The whole CDR3 protein reads CASSPEGQGNSPLHF.

A note on this clone: The CDR3 is cut off 3 residues early in the read; its end comes from the germline J gene. This chain uses TRBV19 with TRBJ2-2; TRBD1 is a possible D gene (5 bases). Trimming stripped 2 bases from V and 0 bases from J, with 13 bases between. This CDR3 has 17 residues. From germline, CDR1 is LNHDA and CDR2 SQIVND (reference sequence). Partial CDR3 DNA: TGTGCCAGTAGTATATTGTGGGGCAACGCGAACACCGGGGAG. As protein: CASSILWGNANTGE. From start to end, the CDR3 is CASSILWGNANTGELFF.

About this clone itself: Read coverage stops 3 residues before the CDR3 terminus; the germline J gene supplies the remainder. J is TRBJ1-5 and V is TRBV30, with TRBD1 as a possible D gene (5 bases). Trimming took off 2 bases at V and 0 bases at J, with 20 bases between the two ends. The CDR3 spans 18 residues. Germline values: CDR1 GTSNPN, CDR2 SVGIG (reference sequence). The CDR3 loop reads CAWSQGFHRSPSNQPQHF. The sequenced part of the CDR3 DNA is TGTGCCTGGAGTCAAGGGTTCCACAGGTCACCTAGCAATCAGCCC.

About this clone itself: The read falls 3 residues short of the CDR3 end, and the missing part is taken from the germline J gene. The chain employs TRBV7-9 and TRBJ2-5; TRBD2 aligns across 13 bases. The germline V gene encodes CDR1 SEHNR and CDR2 FQNEAQ (reference sequence). V gave up 4 bases and J gave up 5 bases; unmatched junction bases: 4. The CDR3 loop spans 15 amino acids. The covered CDR3 bases are TGTGCCAGCAGCTACGGACTAGCGGGAGCGGAGACC. Translated: CASSYGLAGAET. The entire CDR3 protein reads CASSYGLAGAETQYF.

To note about this clone: The CDR3 end lies 3 residues beyond the end of the read and is filled in from the germline J gene. The gene calls are TRBV6-4 and TRBJ2-1; TRBD2 matches 8 bases. The germline CDR1 and CDR2 sequences are MRHNA and SNTAGT. The CDR3 contains 16 residues. With 5 bases clipped from V and 8 bases from J, the junction kept 14 bases outside the gene matches. CDR3 DNA, as far as it was read: TGTGCCAGCAGTAGGGGACTAGGTGGCGTAGGGGATGAG. Translated, it gives CASSRGLGGVGDE. The whole CDR3 protein is CASSRGLGGVGDEQFF.

CDR3 DNA (partial): TGTGCCAGCAGCTTAGGGAGGGGACTAGTGTCCTACAATGAG. This translates into CASSLGRGLVSYNE. The complete CDR3 protein is CASSLGRGLVSYNEQFF. The rearrangement joins TRBV7-7 to TRBJ2-1; TRBD2 aligns across 8 bases. The read ends 3 residues early relative to the CDR3; the germline J gene fills the gap. V was pared by 1 base and J by 1 base, with 6 bases of the junction left unmatched. The V gene's germline CDR1 is SSHAT and CDR2 FNYEAQ (reference sequence). The length of the CDR3 is 17 residues.

Regarding this clone: The CDR3 end falls 3 residues outside the read, so it is completed with the germline J gene. The chain employs TRBV19 and TRBJ2-1, with 10 bases matching TRBD2. This CDR3 has 16 amino acids. V dropped 6 bases and J dropped 0; count of bases not matched to a gene: 5. Germline V CDR1 and CDR2: LNHDA, SQIVND (reference sequence). This CDR3 is CASRTSGLSSYNEQFF. The DNA read from the CDR3 is TGTGCCAGTAGGACTAGCGGGCTGAGCTCCTACAATGAG.

A note on this clone: The DNA ends 3 residues before the CDR3 does, and the rest of the CDR3 is filled in from the germline J gene. The chain links TRBV29-1 to TRBJ2-1; TRBD2 aligns across 11 bases. Looked up from germline, CDR1 is SQVTM and CDR2 is ANQGSEA. This CDR3 spans 15 amino acids. V shed 6 bases and J 6 bases; nucleotides not matched to a gene: 10. The DNA read from the CDR3 is TGCAGCGTCAGGACTAGCGGGTCCCTTTTCAATGAG. Translating it yields CSVRTSGSLFNE. The full CDR3 reads CSVRTSGSLFNEQFF.

To note about this clone: The read comes to an end 3 residues before the CDR3 does, leaving the germline J gene to fill in the end. The chain couples TRBV7-9 to TRBJ2-3; 7 bases map to TRBD1. Germline V gene data show CDR1 as SEHNR and CDR2 as FQNEAQ (reference sequence). The CDR3 extends over 15 amino acids. V was pared by 5 bases and J by 1 base, with 6 bases of the junction left unmatched. The covered CDR3 bases are TGTGCCAGCAGCCCGGGACAGTTCGGCACAGATACG. This gives the protein CASSPGQFGTDT. The entire CDR3 protein is CASSPGQFGTDTQYF.

CDR3 DNA (partial): TGTGCCAGCTTGGGGACTAGCGGGAGAAATGAG. Translating gives CASLGTSGRNE. The whole CDR3 protein reads CASLGTSGRNEQFF. The rearrangement links TRBV6-2 or TRBV6-3 to TRBJ2-1; 14 bases line up with TRBD2. The DNA ends 3 residues before the CDR3 does, and the rest of the CDR3 is filled in from the germline J gene. The germline gives CDR1 MNHEY, CDR2 SVGEGT. V shed 8 bases and J 7 bases; nucleotides not matched to a gene: 4. The CDR3 is 14 amino acids.

Comment on this clone: The read stops 3 residues short of the end of the CDR3; the missing end is completed from the germline J gene. V and J are TRBV19 and TRBJ1-6, with D uncertain. The CDR3 totals 15 residues. CDR1 is LNHDA, CDR2 SQIVND, per germline (reference sequence). Trimming removed 8 bases from V and 6 bases from J, with 17 bases in between. CDR3: CASGPRGVLNSPLHF. The CDR3 DNA, read in part, is TGTGCCAGTGGCCCCCGCGGAGTGCTTAATTCACCC.

As regards this clone: The sequence runs out 3 residues before the end of the CDR3; the remainder is reconstructed from the germline J gene. This chain joins TRBV11-2 and TRBJ2-5, with 9 bases that match TRBD1. Germline trimming cut 1 base from V and 5 bases from J; bases unmatched to any gene: 5. The CDR3 extends over 15 amino acids. Germline V lookup: CDR1 SGHAT, CDR2 FQNNGV. The CDR3 is CASSLGQGVGETQYF. CDR3 DNA, as far as it was read: TGTGCCAGCAGCTTAGGACAGGGGGTAGGGGAGACC. The whole variable domain, filled in from reference TRBV11-2 and TRBJ2-5, reads EAGVAQSPRYKIIEKRQSVAFWCNPISGHATLYWYQQILGQGPKLLIQFQNNGVVDDSQLPKDRFSAERLKGVDSTLKIQPAKLEDSAVYLCASSLGQGVGETQYFGPGTRLLVL.

With regard to this clone: The read comes to an end 3 residues before the CDR3 does, leaving the germline J gene to fill in the end. V and J are TRBV29-1 and TRBJ2-5; TRBD1 matches 12 bases. Germline lookup yields CDR1 SQVTM and CDR2 ANQGSEA. The CDR3 has 15 amino acids. J lost 5 bases, V lost 3 bases, and 7 bases had no gene match. The CDR3 is CSVEGTGGDLETQYF. The DNA read from the CDR3 is TGCAGCGTTGAGGGGACAGGGGGCGATTTGGAGACC.

Regarding this clone: The read finishes 3 residues shy of the CDR3 end, and the germline J gene is used to complete it. V gene TRBV7-9 combines with J gene TRBJ2-5; the D gene is possibly TRBD2 (6 bases). The CDR3 sequence is 14 residues long. The V gene's germline CDR1 is SEHNR and CDR2 FQNEAQ (reference sequence). The V gene lost 4 bases and the J gene lost 3 bases, with 12 bases spanning the gap. The chain's CDR3 is CASSSTAGKETQYF. Incomplete CDR3 DNA: TGTGCCAGCAGCTCCACTGCGGGGAAAGAGACC.

Notes on this clone: The read stops 3 residues short of the end of the CDR3; the missing end is completed from the germline J gene. This chain connects TRBV18 to TRBJ2-7; TRBD1 is a possible D gene (5 bases). The germline CDR1 and CDR2 sequences are KGHSH and LQKENI. Trimming took 3 bases from V and 2 from J, leaving 11 bases between them. The CDR3 totals 14 residues. The CDR3: CASSPARGAYEQYF. CDR3 DNA (partial): TGTGCCAGCTCACCGGCTAGGGGCGCCTACGAG.

With respect to this clone: The CDR3 end is not reached by the read, which stops 3 residues before it; the germline J gene fills it in. V is TRBV18 and J is TRBJ2-3; 9 nucleotides line up with TRBD2. The CDR3 consists of 16 residues. V lost 3 bases, J lost 4 bases, and 8 bases stayed unmatched. The germline CDR1 and CDR2 sequences are KGHSH and LQKENI. The CDR3: CASSPRKTSGADTQYF. The covered CDR3 bases are TGTGCCAGCTCACCGCGTAAGACTAGCGGCGCAGATACG.

Notes on this clone: The read halts 3 residues ahead of the CDR3 end, with the missing end drawn from the germline J gene. The chain combines TRBV10-3 with TRBJ2-5; 8 bases fit TRBD2. The CDR3 sequence is 15 residues long. Unmatched junction bases numbered 10, after V lost 5 bases and J lost 5 bases. Per germline, CDR1 ENHRY and CDR2 SYGVKD. CDR3 loop: CAISIQAGGWETQYF. The sequenced CDR3 bases are TGTGCCATCAGTATCCAGGCGGGAGGTTGGGAGACC.

On this clone itself: The CDR3 end lies 3 residues beyond the end of the read and is filled in from the germline J gene. The rearrangement joins TRBV2 to TRBJ2-1; 7 bases are a match to TRBD1. Trimming took 10 bases from V and 4 from J; bases not matched to a gene: 10. There are 14 residues in the CDR3. Germline V gene sequence: CDR1 SNHLY, CDR2 FYNNEI. The part of the CDR3 DNA that was read is TGTGCCACCCAGCCGACAGGGATATACAATGAG. It specifies CATQPTGIYNE. In full, the CDR3 is CATQPTGIYNEQFF.

Details on this clone: The CDR3 is cut off 3 residues early in the read; its end comes from the germline J gene. The chain joins TRBV20-1 to TRBJ2-1; D unresolved. The CDR3 is 11 residues long. Trimming took 6 bases from V and 7 from J, leaving 10 bases between them. Germline CDR1 is DFQATT and CDR2 is SNEGSKA (reference sequence). The sequenced CDR3 bases are TGCAGTGCCAGAAACGGGAATGAG. This codes for CSARNGNE. The whole CDR3 region reads CSARNGNEQFF.

Note on this clone: The read is 3 residues too short to cover the CDR3 end, so that end is filled in from the germline J gene. This chain links TRBV5-1 with TRBJ2-1; D is perhaps TRBD2 (6 bases). The germline CDR1 and CDR2 sequences are SGHRS and YFSETQ. The length of the CDR3 is 15 residues. V was shortened by 0 bases and J by 5 bases, with 12 bases between the two germline ends. The CDR3 region is CASSLVLASNNEQFF. The CDR3 bases that were read are TGCGCCAGCAGCTTGGTTCTAGCGAGCAACAATGAG. Using reference TRBV5-1 and TRBJ2-1 for the parts outside the CDR3, the full variable domain is KAGVTQTPRYLIKTRGQQVTLSCSPISGHRSVSWYQQTPGQGLQFLFEYFSETQRNKGNFPGRFSGRQFSNSRSEMNVSTLELGDSALYLCASSLVLASNNEQFFGPGTRLTVL.

About this clone itself: The read halts 3 residues ahead of the CDR3 end, with the missing end drawn from the germline J gene. The rearrangement uses TRBV7-3 and TRBJ2-7; 9 bases align to TRBD1. The CDR3 is 17 residues long. V lost 5 bases, J lost 3 bases, and 14 bases stayed unmatched. The V gene's germline CDR1 is SGHTA and CDR2 FQGTGA. CDR3 region: CASSPLRRQGGNYEQYF. The sequenced part of the CDR3 DNA is TGTGCCAGCAGCCCACTCCGTCGACAGGGGGGTAACTACGAG.

CDR3 region: CAISRQGANTEAFF. The CDR3 DNA, read in part, is TGTGCCATCAGTAGGCAGGGGGCCAACACTGAA. The rearrangement uses TRBV10-3 and TRBJ1-1; 8 bases align to TRBD1. The sequence runs out 3 residues before the end of the CDR3; the remainder is reconstructed from the germline J gene. CDR1 and CDR2 from the germline V gene are ENHRY and SYGVKD. V shed 5 bases and J 2 bases; nucleotides not matched to a gene: 4. The length of the CDR3 is 14 residues.

As for this clone: The CDR3 extends 3 residues past the end of the read, so its final part is completed from the germline J gene. This sample also contains other DNA sequences that code for the same CDR3. The chain uses TRBV7-2 and TRBJ1-2; 7 positions agree with TRBD1. The CDR3 covers 12 residues. Trimming cost V 3 bases and J 6 bases; bases outside gene matches: 1. Germline V gives CDR1 SGHTA, CDR2 FQGNSA. CDR3 DNA (partial): TGTGCCAGCAGCTTTGACAGGGATGGC. Translating gives CASSFDRDG. The full-length CDR3 reads as CASSFDRDGYTF.

Concerning this clone itself: The sequence runs out 3 residues before the end of the CDR3; the remainder is reconstructed from the germline J gene. Other DNA sequences of this sample code for an identical CDR3. The chain recombines TRBV19 with TRBJ2-2; TRBD1 matches 10 bases. V gave up 4 bases and J gave up 4 bases; unmatched junction bases: 6. The CDR3 loop spans 16 amino acids. Germline V CDR1 and CDR2: LNHDA, SQIVND (reference sequence). The CDR3 protein is CASSTPTGGPTGELFF. The sequenced part of the CDR3 DNA is TGTGCCAGTAGTACCCCGACAGGGGGCCCCACCGGGGAG.

Details on this clone: The CDR3 end falls 3 residues outside the read, so it is completed with the germline J gene. The chain carries TRBV20-1 and TRBJ1-2; TRBD1 matches at 8 bases. The CDR3 covers 13 residues. With V trimmed by 6 bases and J by 6 bases, 9 bases remained unmatched. Germline CDR1 is DFQATT and CDR2 is SNEGSKA (reference sequence). Partial CDR3 DNA: TGCAGTGCGAGCGGGACAGGAAACGATGGC. It codes for CSASGTGNDG. The full CDR3 sequence reads CSASGTGNDGYTF.

About this clone itself: The read terminates 3 residues ahead of where the CDR3 ends, so the germline J gene completes it. The chain recombines TRBV4-2 with TRBJ2-5; 7 bases are a match to TRBD1. CDR3 size: 14 residues. CDR1 LGHNA and CDR2 YNFKEQ come from the germline V gene. Trimming at V came to 1 base and at J to 3 bases, leaving 2 bases not matched to a gene. The CDR3 DNA, read in part, is TGTGCCAGCAGCCAAGTGGGGACAGAAGAGACC. Its protein is CASSQVGTEET. The whole CDR3 reads CASSQVGTEETQYF.

As regards this clone: The missing CDR3 end, 3 residues past where the read stops, is filled in from the germline J gene. V usage is TRBV19 and J usage is TRBJ1-5; 7 nucleotides match TRBD1. Germline loops: CDR1 LNHDA, CDR2 SQIVND (reference sequence). The CDR3 is 16 amino acids. The V gene end was trimmed by 1 base and the J gene end by 3 bases; junction bases not matched to a gene: 6. This chain's CDR3 is CASSIGGRGTNQPQHF. The part of the CDR3 DNA that was read is TGTGCCAGTAGTATAGGGGGCAGGGGGACCAATCAGCCC.